This T cell receptor beta chain was retrieved from a study of shared clonotypes between healthy human individuals. Germline V gives CDR1 MNHEY, CDR2 SMNVEV (reference sequence). V trimming: 5 bases; J trimming: 3 bases; junction bases outside the gene matches: 7. The CDR3 consists of 14 residues. This clone was counted once. The method was immunoSEQ multiplex PCR; TCRdb's version includes in-frame clones alone and lacks a portion of them. The sample consists of some 980,000 clones, over 60% of them appearing once. The V call is TRBV27, the J call TRBJ2-7, with 7 bases aligning to TRBD1. The receptor was isolated from a man between 18 and 35 years old in good health. Sequenced sample: memory CD4+ T cells sorted from blood. As to subset: CD45RA-negative fraction. The CDR3 DNA reads TGTGCCAGCAGTATCCGGGACAGAAACTACGAGCAGTACTTC. Translating it yields CASSIRDRNYEQYF.